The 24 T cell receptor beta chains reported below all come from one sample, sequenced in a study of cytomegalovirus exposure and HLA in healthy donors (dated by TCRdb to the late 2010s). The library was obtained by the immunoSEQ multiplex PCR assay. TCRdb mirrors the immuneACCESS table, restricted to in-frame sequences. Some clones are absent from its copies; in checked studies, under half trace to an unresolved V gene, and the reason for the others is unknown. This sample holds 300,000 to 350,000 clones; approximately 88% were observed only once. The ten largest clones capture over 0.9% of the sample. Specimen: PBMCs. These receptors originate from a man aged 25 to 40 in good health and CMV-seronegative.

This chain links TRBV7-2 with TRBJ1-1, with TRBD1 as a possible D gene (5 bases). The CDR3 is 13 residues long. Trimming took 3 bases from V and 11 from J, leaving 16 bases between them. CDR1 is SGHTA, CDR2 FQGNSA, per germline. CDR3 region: CASSFPPPRDAFF. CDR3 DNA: TGTGCCAGCAGCTTTCCTCCCCCGCGGGACGCTTTCTTT.

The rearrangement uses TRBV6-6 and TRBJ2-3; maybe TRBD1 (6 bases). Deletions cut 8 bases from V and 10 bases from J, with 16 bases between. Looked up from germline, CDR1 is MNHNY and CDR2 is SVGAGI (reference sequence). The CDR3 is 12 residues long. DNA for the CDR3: TGTGCCAGCGACGACAGGTCAACACCGCAGTATTTT. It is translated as CASDDRSTPQYF.

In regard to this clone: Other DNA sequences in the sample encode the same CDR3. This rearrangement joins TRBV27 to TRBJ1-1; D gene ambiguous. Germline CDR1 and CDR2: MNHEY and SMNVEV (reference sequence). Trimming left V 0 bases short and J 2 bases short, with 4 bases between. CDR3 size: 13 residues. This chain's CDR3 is CASSLSRNTEAFF. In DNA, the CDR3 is TGTGCCAGCAGTTTATCCAGAAACACTGAAGCTTTCTTT.

The CDR3 DNA reads as TGTGCCAGCAGCTACAGACAGGGATTGACCTACGAGCAGTACTTC. This codes for CASSYRQGLTYEQYF. The V call is TRBV7-2, the J call TRBJ2-7, with 7 bases that match TRBD1. CDR1 SGHTA and CDR2 FQGNSA come from the germline V gene. The CDR3 spans 15 residues. V lost 4 bases and J lost 2; bases outside the gene matches: 8.

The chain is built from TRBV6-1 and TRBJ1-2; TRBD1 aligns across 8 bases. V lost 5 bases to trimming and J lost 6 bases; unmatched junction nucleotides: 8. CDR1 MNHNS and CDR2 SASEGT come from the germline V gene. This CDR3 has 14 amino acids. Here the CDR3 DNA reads TGTGCCAGCAGTTCGGACAGGGAGAGAGATGGCTACACCTTC. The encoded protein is CASSSDRERDGYTF.

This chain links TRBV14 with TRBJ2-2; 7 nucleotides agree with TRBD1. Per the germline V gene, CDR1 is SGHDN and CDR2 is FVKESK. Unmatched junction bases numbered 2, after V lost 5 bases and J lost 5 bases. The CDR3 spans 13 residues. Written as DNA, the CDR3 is TGTGCCAGCAGCTCACAGGGGACCGGGGAGCTGTTTTTT. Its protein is CASSSQGTGELFF. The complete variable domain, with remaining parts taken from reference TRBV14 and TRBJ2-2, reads EAGVTQFPSHSVIEKGQTVTLRCDPISGHDNLYWYRRVMGKEIKFLLHFVKESKQDESGMPNNRFLAERTGGTYSTLKVQPAELEDSGVYFCASSSQGTGELFFGEGSRLTVL.

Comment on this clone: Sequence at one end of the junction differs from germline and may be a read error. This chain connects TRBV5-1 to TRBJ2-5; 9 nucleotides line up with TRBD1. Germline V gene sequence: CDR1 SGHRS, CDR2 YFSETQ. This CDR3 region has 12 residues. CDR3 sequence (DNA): TGCGCCAGCAGCTTGGCCGGGACAGGGTCAAACTTC. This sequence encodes CASSLAGTGSNF.

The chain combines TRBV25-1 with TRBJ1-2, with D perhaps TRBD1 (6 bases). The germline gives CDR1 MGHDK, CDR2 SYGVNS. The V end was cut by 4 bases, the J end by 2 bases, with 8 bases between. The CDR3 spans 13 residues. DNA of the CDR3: TGTGCCAGCAGTGTAACAGGGAACTATGGCTACACCTTC. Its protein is CASSVTGNYGYTF.

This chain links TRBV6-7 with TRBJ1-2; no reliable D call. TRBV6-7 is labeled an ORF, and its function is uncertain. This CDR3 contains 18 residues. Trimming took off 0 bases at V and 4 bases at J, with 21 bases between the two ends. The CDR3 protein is CASSYSIKTGLPAYGYTF. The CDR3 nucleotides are TGTGCCAGCAGTTACTCGATTAAAACCGGTCTTCCTGCCTATGGCTACACCTTC.

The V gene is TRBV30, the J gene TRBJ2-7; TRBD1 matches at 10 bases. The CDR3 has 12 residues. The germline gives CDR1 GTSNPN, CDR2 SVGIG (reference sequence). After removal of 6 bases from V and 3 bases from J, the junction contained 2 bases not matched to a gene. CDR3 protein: CACWTGGYEQYF. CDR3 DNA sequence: TGTGCCTGTTGGACAGGGGGCTACGAGCAGTACTTC.

DNA of the CDR3: TGCAGTGCGCGGACATCCGAGGAACTGTTTTTT. Translated, it gives CSARTSEELFF. V is TRBV20-1 and J is TRBJ1-4; TRBD1 is a possible D gene (5 bases). Germline V gene data show CDR1 as DFQATT and CDR2 as SNEGSKA (reference sequence). The germline V and J ends were trimmed by 6 bases and 12 bases, with 14 bases remaining between them. The CDR3 has 11 residues.

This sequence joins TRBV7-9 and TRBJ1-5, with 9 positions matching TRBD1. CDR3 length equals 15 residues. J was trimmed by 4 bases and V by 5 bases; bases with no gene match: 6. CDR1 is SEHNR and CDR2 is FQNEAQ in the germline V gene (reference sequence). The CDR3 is CASSGQGQGNQPQHF. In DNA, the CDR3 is TGTGCCAGCAGCGGTCAAGGACAGGGGAATCAGCCCCAGCATTTT.

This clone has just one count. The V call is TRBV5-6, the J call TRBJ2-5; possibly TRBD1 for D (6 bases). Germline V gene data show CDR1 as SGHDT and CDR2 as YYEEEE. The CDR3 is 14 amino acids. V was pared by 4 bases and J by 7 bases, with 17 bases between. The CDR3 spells CASSATGALATQYF. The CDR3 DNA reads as TGTGCCAGCAGCGCGACAGGTGCGCTTGCGACCCAGTACTTC.

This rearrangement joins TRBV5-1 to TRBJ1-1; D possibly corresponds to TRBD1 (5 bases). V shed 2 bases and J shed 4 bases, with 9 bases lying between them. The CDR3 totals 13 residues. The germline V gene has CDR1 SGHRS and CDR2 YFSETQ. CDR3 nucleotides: TGCGCCAGCAGCTTTCAGGGTTTCACTGAAGCTTTCTTT. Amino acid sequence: CASSFQGFTEAFF. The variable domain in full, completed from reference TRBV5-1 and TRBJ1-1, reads KAGVTQTPRYLIKTRGQQVTLSCSPISGHRSVSWYQQTPGQGLQFLFEYFSETQRNKGNFPGRFSGRQFSNSRSEMNVSTLELGDSALYLCASSFQGFTEAFFGQGTRLTVV.

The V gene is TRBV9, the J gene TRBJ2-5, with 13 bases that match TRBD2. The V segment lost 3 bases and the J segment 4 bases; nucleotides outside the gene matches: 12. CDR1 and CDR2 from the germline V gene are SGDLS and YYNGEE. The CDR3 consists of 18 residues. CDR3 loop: CASSASRITSGGAETQYF. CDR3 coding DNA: TGTGCCAGCAGCGCCTCCCGGATTACTAGCGGGGGGGCAGAGACCCAGTACTTC.

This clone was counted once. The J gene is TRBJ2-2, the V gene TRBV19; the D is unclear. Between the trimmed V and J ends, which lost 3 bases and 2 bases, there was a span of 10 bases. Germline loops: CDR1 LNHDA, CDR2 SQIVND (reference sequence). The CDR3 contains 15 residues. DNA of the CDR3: TGTGCCAGTAGTATCGTCAGAATAAACACCGGGGAGCTGTTTTTT. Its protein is CASSIVRINTGELFF.

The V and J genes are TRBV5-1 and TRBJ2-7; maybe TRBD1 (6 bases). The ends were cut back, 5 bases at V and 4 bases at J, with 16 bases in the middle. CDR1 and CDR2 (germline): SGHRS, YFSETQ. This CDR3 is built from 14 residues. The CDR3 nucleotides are TGCGCCAGCAGTATGGGGGCCACCTTGTACGAGCAGTACTTC. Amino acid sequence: CASSMGATLYEQYF.

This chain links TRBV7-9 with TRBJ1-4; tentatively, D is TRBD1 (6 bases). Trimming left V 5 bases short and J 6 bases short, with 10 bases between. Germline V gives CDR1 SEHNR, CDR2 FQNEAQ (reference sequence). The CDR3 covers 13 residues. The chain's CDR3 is CASSRTEDEKLFF. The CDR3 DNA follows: TGTGCCAGCAGCCGGACAGAGGATGAAAAACTGTTTTTT.

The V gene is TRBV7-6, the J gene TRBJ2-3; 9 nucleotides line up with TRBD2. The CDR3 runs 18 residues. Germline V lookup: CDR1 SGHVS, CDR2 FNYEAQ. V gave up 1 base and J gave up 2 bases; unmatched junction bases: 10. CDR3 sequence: CASSLEALRGGFTDTQYF. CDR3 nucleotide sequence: TGTGCCAGCAGCTTAGAGGCCCTGCGGGGGGGCTTCACAGATACGCAGTATTTT.

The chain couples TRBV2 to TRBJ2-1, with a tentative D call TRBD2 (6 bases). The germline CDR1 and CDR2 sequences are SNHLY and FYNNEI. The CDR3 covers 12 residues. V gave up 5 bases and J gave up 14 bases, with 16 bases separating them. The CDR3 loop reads CASSFGRDWEFF. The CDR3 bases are TGTGCCAGCAGTTTCGGCCGGGACTGGGAGTTCTTC.

CDR3 nucleotide sequence: TGTGCCTCAACCGGGACAGAGAATTCACCCCTCCACTTT. Protein: CASTGTENSPLHF. The chain links TRBV30 to TRBJ1-6; 7 bases are a match to TRBD1. The CDR3 sequence is 13 residues long. Germline trimming cut 7 bases from V and 7 bases from J; bases unmatched to any gene: 7. The germline CDR1 and CDR2 sequences are GTSNPN and SVGIG (reference sequence).

This CDR3 is CASSPGGGFGANYGYTF. The CDR3 bases are TGTGCCAGCTCACCGGGAGGAGGGTTCGGGGCGAACTATGGCTACACCTTC. This chain uses TRBV18 with TRBJ1-2, with D possibly matching TRBD1 (5 bases). V gave up 3 bases and J gave up 2 bases, with 19 bases separating them. CDR1 KGHSH and CDR2 LQKENI come from the germline V gene. The CDR3 loop spans 17 amino acids.

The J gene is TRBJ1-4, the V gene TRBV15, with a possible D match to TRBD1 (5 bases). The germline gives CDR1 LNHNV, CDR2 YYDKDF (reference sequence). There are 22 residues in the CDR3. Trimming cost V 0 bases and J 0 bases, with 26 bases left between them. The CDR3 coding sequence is TGTGCCACCAGCAGAGAGGGGGGTCGGGGACCCGAGTCCCTAGCAACTAATGAAAAACTGTTTTTT. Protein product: CATSREGGRGPESLATNEKLFF.

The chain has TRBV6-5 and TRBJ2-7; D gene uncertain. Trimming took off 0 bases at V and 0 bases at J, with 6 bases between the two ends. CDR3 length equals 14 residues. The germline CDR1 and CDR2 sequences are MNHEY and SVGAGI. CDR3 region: CASSYSLGSYEQYF. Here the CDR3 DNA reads TGTGCCAGCAGTTACTCACTTGGCTCCTACGAGCAGTACTTC.